This TCR beta chain was recorded in a study of T-cell reconstitution after alpha-beta-depleted transplantation in children. Molecular barcoding with unique molecular identifiers was used for the TCRbeta library. TCRdb reprocessed the PCR reads with MiXCR, giving one entry per CDR3 protein. The sample consists of some 530,000 distinct CDR3 sequences, roughly an eighth of them appearing once. The CDR3 extends over 15 amino acids. The V gene end was trimmed by 1 base and the J gene end by 5 bases; junction bases not matched to a gene: 6. CDR1 is SGHRS and CDR2 is YFSETQ in the germline V gene. The chain couples TRBV5-1 to TRBJ2-1, with 7 bases matching TRBD2. The receptor was isolated from a human donor who donated a stem cell graft to a child with combined immunodeficiency. This material consisted of PBMCs from the stem cell graft donor, taken from the stem cell graft. In DNA, the CDR3 is TGCGCCAGCAGCTTGAGTGGGAGGGAAGACAATGAGCAGTTCTTC. Translated: CASSLSGREDNEQFF.